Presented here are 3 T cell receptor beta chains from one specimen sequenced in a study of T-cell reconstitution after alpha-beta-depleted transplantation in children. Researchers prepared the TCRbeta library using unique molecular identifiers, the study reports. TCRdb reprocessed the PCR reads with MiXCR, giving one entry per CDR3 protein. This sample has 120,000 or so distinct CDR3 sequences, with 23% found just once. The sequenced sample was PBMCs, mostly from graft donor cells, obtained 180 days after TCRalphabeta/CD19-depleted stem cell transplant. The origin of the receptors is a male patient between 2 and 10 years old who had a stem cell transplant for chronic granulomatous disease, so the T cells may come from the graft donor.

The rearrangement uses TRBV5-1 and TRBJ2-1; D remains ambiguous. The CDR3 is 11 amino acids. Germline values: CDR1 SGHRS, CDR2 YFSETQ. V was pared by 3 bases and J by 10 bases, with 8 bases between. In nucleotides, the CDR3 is TGCGCCAGCAGCTCGACAACAGAGCAGTTCTTC. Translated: CASSSTTEQFF.

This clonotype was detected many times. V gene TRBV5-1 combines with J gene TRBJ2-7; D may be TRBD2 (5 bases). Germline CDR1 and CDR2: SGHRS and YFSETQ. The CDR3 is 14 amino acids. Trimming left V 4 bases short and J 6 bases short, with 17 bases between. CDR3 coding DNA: TGCGCCAGCAGCGTGACACTAGGAAGTGCCGAGCAGTACTTC. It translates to CASSVTLGSAEQYF.

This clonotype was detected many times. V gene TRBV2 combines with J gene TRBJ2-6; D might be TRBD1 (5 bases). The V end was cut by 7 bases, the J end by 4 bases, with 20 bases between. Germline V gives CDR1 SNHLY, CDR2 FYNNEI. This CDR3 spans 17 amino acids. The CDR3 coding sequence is TGTGCCAGCACCCCTGTACGGAAGGGGCGAGGGGCCAACGTCCTGACTTTC. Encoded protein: CASTPVRKGRGANVLTF.